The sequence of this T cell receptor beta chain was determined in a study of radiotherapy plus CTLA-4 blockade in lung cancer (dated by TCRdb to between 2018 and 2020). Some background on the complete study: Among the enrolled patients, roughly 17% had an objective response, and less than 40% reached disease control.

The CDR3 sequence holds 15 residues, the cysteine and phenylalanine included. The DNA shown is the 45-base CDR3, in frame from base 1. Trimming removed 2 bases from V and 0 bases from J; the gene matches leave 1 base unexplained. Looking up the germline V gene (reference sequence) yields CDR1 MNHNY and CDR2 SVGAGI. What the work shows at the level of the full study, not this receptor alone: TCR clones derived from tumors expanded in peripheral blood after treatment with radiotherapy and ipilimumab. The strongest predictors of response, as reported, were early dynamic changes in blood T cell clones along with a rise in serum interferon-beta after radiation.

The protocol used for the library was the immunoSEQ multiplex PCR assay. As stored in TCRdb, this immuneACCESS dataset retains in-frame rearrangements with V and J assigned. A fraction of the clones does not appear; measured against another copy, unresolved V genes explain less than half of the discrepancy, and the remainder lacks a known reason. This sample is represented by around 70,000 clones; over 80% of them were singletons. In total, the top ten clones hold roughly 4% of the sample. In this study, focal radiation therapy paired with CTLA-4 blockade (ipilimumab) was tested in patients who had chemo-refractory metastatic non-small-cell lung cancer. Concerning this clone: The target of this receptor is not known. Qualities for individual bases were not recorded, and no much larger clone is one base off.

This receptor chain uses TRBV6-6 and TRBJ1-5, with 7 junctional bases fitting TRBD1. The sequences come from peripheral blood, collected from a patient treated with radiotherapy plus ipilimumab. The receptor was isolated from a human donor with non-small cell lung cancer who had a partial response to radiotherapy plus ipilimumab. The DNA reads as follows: TGTGCCAGCAGTTACGGACAGGATAGCAATCAGCCCCAGCATTTT. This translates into CASSYGQDSNQPQHF.